This T cell receptor (beta chain) was found in a study of T-cell memory formation after mild COVID-19. This clonotype showed up many times. Its antigen is unknown. Study-wide points: Some responding clones appeared in pre-infection memory, suggesting cross-reactive memory joined. Second-wave clones peaking on day 37 lacked confirmed SARS-CoV-2 specificity. While clones contracting from day 15 to 85 were balanced between CD4 and CD8, later expanders leaned CD4+.

Germline-derived CDR1 and CDR2 are KGHDR and SFDVKD. V was trimmed by 1 base and J by 0 bases, leaving 7 bases between them. The CDR3 length is 15 residues. Using its own MiXCR run on the 5' RACE reads, TCRdb lists one record per CDR3 protein. The sample contains around 29,000 distinct CDR3 sequences, roughly a sixth of which appear only once. This chain connects TRBV24-1 to TRBJ2-3; the D is unclear. The sequence was obtained from an adult who had mild COVID-19 (a few samples of this study predate the infection). Cell type and time point are not known. Sequencing was carried out using PBMCs or a T cell subset sorted from them (not recorded which). The CDR3 sequence is CATSDFGGSTDTQYF. The DNA of the CDR3 is TGTGCCACCAGTGATTTTGGCGGAAGCACAGATACGCAGTATTTT.